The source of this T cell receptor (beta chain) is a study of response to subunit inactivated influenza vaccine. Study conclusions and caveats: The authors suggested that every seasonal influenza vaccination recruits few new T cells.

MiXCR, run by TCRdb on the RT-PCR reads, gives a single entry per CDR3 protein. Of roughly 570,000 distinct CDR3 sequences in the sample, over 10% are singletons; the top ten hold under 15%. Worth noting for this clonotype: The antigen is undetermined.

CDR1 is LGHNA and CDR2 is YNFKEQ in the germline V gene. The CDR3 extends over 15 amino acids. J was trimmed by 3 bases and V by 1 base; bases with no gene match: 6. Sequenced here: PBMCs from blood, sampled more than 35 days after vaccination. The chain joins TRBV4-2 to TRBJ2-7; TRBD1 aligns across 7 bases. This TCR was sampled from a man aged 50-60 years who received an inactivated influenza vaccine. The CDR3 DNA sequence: TGTGCCAGCAGCCAAGTACAGGGGAACTTCTACGAGCAGTACTTC. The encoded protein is CASSQVQGNFYEQYF.